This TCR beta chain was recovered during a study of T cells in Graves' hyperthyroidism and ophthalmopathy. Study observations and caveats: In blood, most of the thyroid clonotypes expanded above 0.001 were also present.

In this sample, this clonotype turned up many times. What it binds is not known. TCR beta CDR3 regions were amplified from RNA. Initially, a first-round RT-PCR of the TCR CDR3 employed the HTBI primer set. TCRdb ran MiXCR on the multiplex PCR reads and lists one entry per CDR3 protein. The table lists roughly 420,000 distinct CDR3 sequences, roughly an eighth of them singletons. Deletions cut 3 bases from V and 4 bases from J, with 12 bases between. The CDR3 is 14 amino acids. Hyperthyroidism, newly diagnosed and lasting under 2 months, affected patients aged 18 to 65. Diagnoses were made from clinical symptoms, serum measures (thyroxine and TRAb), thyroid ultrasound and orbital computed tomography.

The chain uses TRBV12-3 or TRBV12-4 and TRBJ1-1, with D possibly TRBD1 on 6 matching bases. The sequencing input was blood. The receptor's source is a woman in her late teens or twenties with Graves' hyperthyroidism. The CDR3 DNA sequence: TGTGCCAGCAGTTTTCGACAGGCGATCACTGAAGCTTTCTTT. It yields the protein CASSFRQAITEAFF.